The clone carrying this TCR beta chain was seen at least ten times. These data belong to a study of T-cell reconstitution after alpha-beta-depleted transplantation in children. The CDR3 runs to 15 residues. V was shortened by 1 base and J by 3 bases, with 10 bases between the two germline ends. TCRbeta library construction was performed incorporating unique molecular identifiers. TCRdb itself ran the PCR reads through MiXCR, one entry per CDR3 protein. The sample carries around 960,000 distinct CDR3 sequences, about 26% recorded once. The sequenced sample was PBMCs, mostly from graft donor cells, obtained 360 days after TCRalphabeta/CD19-depleted stem cell transplant. The TCR originated in a boy less than two years old who had a stem cell transplant for SCID, so the T cells may come from the graft donor. V is TRBV12-3 or TRBV12-4 and J is TRBJ1-5; maybe TRBD1 (5 bases). The CDR3 loop reads CASSLVAGPNQPQHF. The CDR3, as DNA: TGTGCCAGCAGTTTAGTGGCAGGGCCCAATCAGCCCCAGCATTTT.